This TCR beta chain originates from a study of beta chain features in type 1 diabetes. General observations from the study: A potential PCR bias toward shorter templates would be equal in patient and control samples. For Type 1 diabetes patients, all four CD4+ subsets carried TCRB CDR3s that were moderately but significantly shorter. Sequencing the cDNA could make cells with high TCR expression show up more than they should. A pattern of fewer insertions and more deletions at VDJ junctions was seen in type 1 diabetes patients.

Isolated RNA was reverse transcribed in full, so expressed TCRB transcripts were sequenced. Clones were read by immunoSEQ multiplex PCR, and TCRdb kept only the in-frame ones, dropping some. This sample has 640,000 or so clones, with roughly 13% found just once. Trimming took 6 bases from V and 0 from J; bases not matched to a gene: 8. Germline lookup yields CDR1 SGHAT and CDR2 FQNNGV. The CDR3 contains 17 residues. Comments on this clone: Its target is not known.

One heparinised blood draw averaging roughly 120 mL was given by each donor. Sequencing was performed on naive CD4+ T cells from blood. The clonotype comes from a man between 18 and 29 years old with type 1 diabetes. The chain has TRBV11-2 and TRBJ1-6, with 7 bases fitting TRBD1. CDR3 DNA: TGTGCCAGCAGGCCGGGACAGCAGAGCTCCTATAATTCACCCCTCCACTTT. Residues: CASRPGQQSSYNSPLHF.